These T cell receptor beta chains were read from a single sample in a study of T-cell memory formation after mild COVID-19. TCRdb ran MiXCR on the 5' RACE reads and lists one entry per CDR3 protein. The sample includes some 120,000 distinct CDR3 sequences, about 17% seen only once; the top ten take over 4%. The sequencing input was PBMCs or a T cell subset sorted from them (not recorded which). Every receptor here comes from a man younger than 30 who had mild COVID-19 (a few samples of this study predate the infection). Cell type and time point are not known. The conserved cysteine and the conserved F or W are not part of the CDR3 here. A D gene is named only where the DNA matches it firmly.

D gene: .
V gene: TRBV27
CDR3 length: 11
J gene: TRBJ2-5
CDR3 protein: ASSPGGLETQY

D gene: .
V gene: TRBV4-3
CDR3 length: 13
J gene: TRBJ1-2
CDR3 protein: ASSQGGTDYYGYT

D gene: TRBD1
V gene: TRBV4-2
CDR3 length: 14
J gene: TRBJ2-1
CDR3 protein: ASSQEILTGWNEQF

D gene: .
V gene: TRBV27
CDR3 length: 11
J gene: TRBJ2-7
CDR3 protein: ASSPPGYGGQY

D gene: TRBD1
V gene: TRBV5-1
CDR3 length: 15
J gene: TRBJ2-2
CDR3 protein: ASSTLNGQGLTGELF

D gene: .
V gene: TRBV7-3
CDR3 length: 10
J gene: TRBJ2-1
CDR3 protein: ASGRVNHEQF

D gene: TRBD2
V gene: TRBV11-2
CDR3 length: 14
J gene: TRBJ2-1
CDR3 protein: ASSPQRGAAYNEQF

D gene: .
V gene: TRBV9
CDR3 length: 12
J gene: TRBJ1-6
CDR3 protein: ASSVNDGNSPLH

D gene: TRBD1
V gene: TRBV5-1
CDR3 length: 12
J gene: TRBJ2-5
CDR3 protein: ASSLTDRSETQY

D gene: .
V gene: TRBV20-1
CDR3 length: 12
J gene: TRBJ1-1
CDR3 protein: SAKTGGLNTEAF

D gene: TRBD2
V gene: TRBV7-2
CDR3 length: 13
J gene: TRBJ2-5
CDR3 protein: ASSPGGVSGETQY

D gene: .
V gene: TRBV18
CDR3 length: 10
J gene: TRBJ2-5
CDR3 protein: ASSQSQETQY

D gene: TRBD1
V gene: TRBV29-1
CDR3 length: 13
J gene: TRBJ2-7
CDR3 protein: SVEDVRDRPYEQY

D gene: .
V gene: TRBV12-3/TRBV12-4
CDR3 length: 12
J gene: TRBJ2-1
CDR3 protein: ASSEWGPDNEQF

D gene: .
V gene: TRBV5-4
CDR3 length: 11
J gene: TRBJ2-2
CDR3 protein: ASSLDLTGELF

D gene: .
V gene: TRBV6-4
CDR3 length: 11
J gene: TRBJ2-2
CDR3 protein: ASSAQDTGELF

D gene: .
V gene: TRBV7-9
CDR3 length: 14
J gene: TRBJ2-1
CDR3 protein: ASSILTGISYNEQF

D gene: TRBD1
V gene: TRBV25-1
CDR3 length: 12
J gene: TRBJ1-4
CDR3 protein: ASSPGQRNEKLF

D gene: .
V gene: TRBV12-3/TRBV12-4
CDR3 length: 12
J gene: TRBJ1-6
CDR3 protein: ASSLGSYNSPLH

D gene: .
V gene: TRBV20-1
CDR3 length: 10
J gene: TRBJ2-7
CDR3 protein: SASSGLYEQY

D gene: .
V gene: TRBV11-2
CDR3 length: 12
J gene: TRBJ2-2
CDR3 protein: ASSSTVRGGELF

D gene: TRBD1
V gene: TRBV6-6
CDR3 length: 14
J gene: TRBJ1-5
CDR3 protein: ASSGNRGWSFQPQH

D gene: .
V gene: TRBV15
CDR3 length: 14
J gene: TRBJ2-3
CDR3 protein: ATSRGSGTITDTQY

D gene: .
V gene: TRBV4-1
CDR3 length: 12
J gene: TRBJ2-7
CDR3 protein: ASSHPRDSYEQY

D gene: TRBD2
V gene: TRBV7-2
CDR3 length: 13
J gene: TRBJ2-2
CDR3 protein: ASSSGLAGTGELF

D gene: TRBD1
V gene: TRBV27
CDR3 length: 13
J gene: TRBJ2-5
CDR3 protein: ASRGWDRTQETQY

D gene: .
V gene: TRBV24-1
CDR3 length: 11
J gene: TRBJ2-3
CDR3 protein: ATSSDYPDTQY

D gene: TRBD1
V gene: TRBV12-3/TRBV12-4
CDR3 length: 11
J gene: TRBJ1-1
CDR3 protein: ASTRGMGTEAF

D gene: .
V gene: TRBV12-3/TRBV12-4
CDR3 length: 12
J gene: TRBJ1-5
CDR3 protein: ASSPKDRFRPQH

D gene: TRBD2
V gene: TRBV7-3
CDR3 length: 14
J gene: TRBJ2-2
CDR3 protein: ASSVTSGESTGELF

D gene: TRBD1
V gene: TRBV12-3/TRBV12-4
CDR3 length: 13
J gene: TRBJ1-6
CDR3 protein: ASRGSGTGGSPLH

D gene: .
V gene: TRBV4-3
CDR3 length: 11
J gene: TRBJ2-7
CDR3 protein: ASSQGDGYEQY

D gene: TRBD2
V gene: TRBV28
CDR3 length: 12
J gene: TRBJ2-5
CDR3 protein: ASSPAGGQETQY

D gene: TRBD1
V gene: TRBV7-9
CDR3 length: 13
J gene: TRBJ1-5
CDR3 protein: ASSLGWDREQPQH

D gene: .
V gene: TRBV12-3/TRBV12-4
CDR3 length: 11
J gene: TRBJ2-2
CDR3 protein: ASSRRDTGELF

D gene: .
V gene: TRBV5-6
CDR3 length: 10
J gene: TRBJ2-5
CDR3 protein: ASSMVGETQY

D gene: .
V gene: TRBV7-3
CDR3 length: 12
J gene: TRBJ2-2
CDR3 protein: ASSLSGVTGELF

D gene: TRBD1
V gene: TRBV11-1
CDR3 length: 14
J gene: TRBJ2-5
CDR3 protein: ASSSYWTGGQETQY

D gene: TRBD1
V gene: TRBV29-1
CDR3 length: 13
J gene: TRBJ2-3
CDR3 protein: SVGKPGQGTDTQY

D gene: TRBD1
V gene: TRBV12-3/TRBV12-4
CDR3 length: 13
J gene: TRBJ2-3
CDR3 protein: ASSLGQGSTDTQY

D gene: TRBD1
V gene: TRBV20-1
CDR3 length: 12
J gene: TRBJ2-2
CDR3 protein: SAGPTGDTGELF